This T cell receptor beta chain was sequenced during a study of vaccination and CD4 T cells after COVID-19. Sample treatment: approximately nine-day PBMC culture with coronavirus spike peptide pools or control peptides (ViraFEST assay). Comments on this clonotype: What it recognizes is unknown.

V dropped 6 bases and J dropped 8 bases, with 11 bases sitting between them. The CDR3 covers 11 residues. Researchers used the Oncomine TCR Beta short-read assay to sequence DNA from cultured CD4+ T cells. TCRdb used MiXCR to reprocess the PCR reads, holding one entry per CDR3 protein. This table has 20,000 to 25,000 distinct CDR3 sequences, around 42% appearing once. The material was CD4+ T cells from blood, cultured in vitro, obtained before SARS-CoV-2 vaccination. V and J are TRBV5-7 and TRBJ1-2, with D uncertain. TRBV5-7 qualifies as an ORF whose function is uncertain. The clonotype comes from a human donor who received a COVID-19 vaccine. Here the CDR3 reads CASTPWKGYTF. The DNA for the CDR3 is TGTGCCAGCACCCCCTGGAAGGGCTACACCTTC.